The clone carrying this T cell receptor beta chain was observed a handful of times. This record belongs to a study of T cells in Graves' hyperthyroidism and ophthalmopathy. TCR beta CDR3 region amplification was performed from RNA transcripts. In the first-round RT-PCR of the TCR CDR3, the HTBI primer set was used. From the multiplex PCR reads, TCRdb called clonotypes with MiXCR, one entry per CDR3 protein. The sample holds around 570,000 distinct CDR3 sequences; around 20% are singletons and the top ten take over 45%. This CDR3 is 15 amino acids long. J was trimmed by 0 bases and V by 0 bases; bases with no gene match: 2. The V gene's germline CDR1 is MNHGY and CDR2 SAAAGT.

The clonotype originates from a middle-aged man with Graves' ophthalmopathy. The chain has TRBV6-8 and TRBJ2-7; 7 bases fit TRBD1. The sequenced sample consisted of blood. As DNA, the CDR3 is TGTGCCAGCAGTTACTCGGACAGGCCCTCCTACGAGCAGTACTTC. It encodes CASSYSDRPSYEQYF.